One sample yielded the 23 T cell receptor beta chains listed below, sequenced in a study of blood T cell repertoires in COVID-19. TCRdb's copy holds only in-frame clones and misses some; the assay was immunoSEQ multiplex PCR. This table holds around 280,000 clones, 87% found once. Specimen: PBMCs or T cells enriched from blood (not recorded which). These receptors all stem from a woman aged 40 to 50 who had recovered from COVID-19.

The chain links TRBV30 to TRBJ1-3, with D perhaps matching TRBD1 (6 bases). Per germline, CDR1 GTSNPN and CDR2 SVGIG (reference sequence). This CDR3 comprises 16 residues. The V and J ends lost 0 bases and 0 bases respectively, with 12 bases between them. CDR3: CAWSVGGYLSGNTIYF. CDR3 bases: TGTGCCTGGAGTGTAGGGGGATACCTCTCTGGAAACACCATATATTTT.

This chain connects TRBV2 to TRBJ1-3; D unresolved. V was shortened by 8 bases and J by 0 bases, with 8 bases between the two germline ends. The CDR3 covers 13 residues. Looked up from germline, CDR1 is SNHLY and CDR2 is FYNNEI. The CDR3 DNA reads TGTGCCAGCCGAACTAGCTCTGGAAACACCATATATTTT. Encoded protein: CASRTSSGNTIYF.

V gene TRBV2 combines with J gene TRBJ1-1; D uncertain. This CDR3 is built from 13 residues. Germline V CDR1 and CDR2: SNHLY, FYNNEI. The V end lost 8 bases, the J end lost 3 bases, and 13 bases lay between the germline ends. The chain's CDR3 is CASLHGVDTEAFF. The DNA of the CDR3 is TGTGCCAGCCTCCATGGAGTGGACACTGAAGCTTTCTTT.

The V gene is TRBV11-2, the J gene TRBJ1-6, with 9 positions matching TRBD1. The CDR3 is 17 residues long. After removal of 6 bases from V and 10 bases from J, the junction contained 16 bases not matched to a gene. From germline, CDR1 is SGHAT and CDR2 FQNNGV. The CDR3 is CASRRPGQGRSGSPLHF. As DNA, the CDR3 is TGTGCCAGCAGACGACCGGGACAGGGTAGGAGTGGATCACCCCTCCACTTT. Based on the CDR3 plus reference TRBV11-2 and TRBJ1-6, the full variable domain is EAGVAQSPRYKIIEKRQSVAFWCNPISGHATLYWYQQILGQGPKLLIQFQNNGVVDDSQLPKDRFSAERLKGVDSTLKIQPAKLEDSAVYLCASRRPGQGRSGSPLHFGNGTRLTVT.

This rearrangement joins TRBV11-2 to TRBJ2-3, with D uncertain. With 0 bases removed from V and 5 bases from J, the gap between germline ends came to 12 bases. Germline CDR1 and CDR2: SGHAT and FQNNGV. CDR3 length equals 15 residues. The CDR3 DNA follows: TGTGCCAGCAGCTTAGACGGTTTCCGCTTAGATACGCAGTATTTT. As protein: CASSLDGFRLDTQYF. Using reference TRBV11-2 and TRBJ2-3 for the parts outside the CDR3, the full variable domain is EAGVAQSPRYKIIEKRQSVAFWCNPISGHATLYWYQQILGQGPKLLIQFQNNGVVDDSQLPKDRFSAERLKGVDSTLKIQPAKLEDSAVYLCASSLDGFRLDTQYFGPGTRLTVL.

This clone was observed once. The chain carries TRBV27 and TRBJ1-5; D remains ambiguous. The germline gives CDR1 MNHEY, CDR2 SMNVEV (reference sequence). This CDR3 contains 12 residues. The V and J ends lost 5 bases and 4 bases respectively, with 6 bases between them. Written as DNA, the CDR3 is TGTGCCAGCAGTCACAGAAATCAGCCCCAGCATTTT. Its translation: CASSHRNQPQHF.

The chain links TRBV20-1 to TRBJ1-1; weak D call: TRBD1 (6 bases). This CDR3 contains 11 residues. Germline CDR1 and CDR2: DFQATT and SNEGSKA (reference sequence). The V gene lost 4 bases and the J gene lost 6 bases, with 9 bases spanning the gap. CDR3 coding DNA: TGCAGTGCTACACAGGGCTCTGAAGCTTTCTTT. It encodes CSATQGSEAFF.

This rearrangement joins TRBV12-3 or TRBV12-4 to TRBJ1-4; D perhaps matches TRBD1 (5 bases). The CDR3 consists of 12 residues. The V end was cut by 8 bases, the J end by 7 bases, with 11 bases between. CDR3 in DNA: TGTGCCAGCCGACCCCAGGGTGAAAAACTGTTTTTT. Protein sequence: CASRPQGEKLFF.

V gene TRBV12-3 or TRBV12-4 combines with J gene TRBJ1-1; D is unclear. With 3 bases removed from V and 5 bases from J, the gap between germline ends came to 4 bases. The CDR3 is 11 residues long. CDR3 sequence (DNA): TGTGCCAGCAGTTTTCTGACTGAAGCTTTCTTT. Encoded protein: CASSFLTEAFF.

The rearrangement joins TRBV30 to TRBJ2-3, with D unresolved. Trimming left V 3 bases short and J 4 bases short, with 20 bases between. Germline V gene lookup returns CDR1 GTSNPN and CDR2 SVGIG (reference sequence). This CDR3 is 16 amino acids long. The CDR3 sequence is CAWSPVGEPRSDTQYF. DNA for the CDR3: TGTGCCTGGAGCCCCGTCGGAGAACCCCGGTCAGATACGCAGTATTTT.

Turning to this clone: This CDR3 is also generated by other DNA sequences in the sample. The CDR3, as DNA: TGTGCCACCAGCAGAGTAGGGGGTGATCAGCCCCAGCATTTT. Translating gives CATSRVGGDQPQHF. The chain employs TRBV15 and TRBJ1-5, with a possible D match to TRBD1 (6 bases). Deletions cut 1 base from V and 5 bases from J, with 9 bases between. This CDR3 is built from 14 residues. CDR1 is LNHNV and CDR2 is YYDKDF in the germline V gene (reference sequence).

V is TRBV6-5 and J is TRBJ1-1; D is perhaps TRBD1 (5 bases). V was trimmed by 2 bases and J by 1 base, leaving 8 bases between them. The germline gives CDR1 MNHEY, CDR2 SVGAGI. There are 14 residues in the CDR3. Here the CDR3 reads CASSYTQGNTEAFF. The CDR3 bases are TGTGCCAGCAGTTACACTCAGGGGAACACTGAAGCTTTCTTT.

The rearrangement links TRBV2 to TRBJ2-4, with D tentatively TRBD1 (5 bases). This CDR3 is built from 16 residues. The V end lost 7 bases, the J end lost 3 bases, and 19 bases lay between the germline ends. Germline-derived CDR1 and CDR2 are SNHLY and FYNNEI. The CDR3 sequence: CASTGPGFFDKNIQYF. The DNA for the CDR3 is TGTGCCAGCACCGGACCAGGGTTCTTCGACAAAAACATTCAGTACTTC. The complete variable domain, with remaining parts taken from reference TRBV2 and TRBJ2-4, reads EPEVTQTPSHQVTQMGQEVILRCVPISNHLYFYWYRQILGQKVEFLVSFYNNEISEKSEIFDDQFSVERPDGSNFTLKIRSTKLEDSAMYFCASTGPGFFDKNIQYFGAGTRLSVL.

The rearrangement joins TRBV15 to TRBJ2-2, with D possibly matching TRBD1 (6 bases). V lost 3 bases and J lost 4, with 15 bases in between. The CDR3 is 16 amino acids. Per the germline V gene, CDR1 is LNHNV and CDR2 is YYDKDF (reference sequence). The CDR3: CATSRNQGSSTGELFF. The CDR3 DNA reads TGTGCCACCAGCAGGAACCAGGGGTCCAGCACCGGGGAGCTGTTTTTT.

This clone was observed a single time. This chain connects TRBV5-1 to TRBJ2-5, with D perhaps TRBD1 (5 bases). Looked up from germline, CDR1 is SGHRS and CDR2 is YFSETQ. The CDR3 loop spans 13 amino acids. The V and J ends lost 5 bases and 4 bases respectively, with 12 bases between them. The CDR3 nucleotides read TGCGCCAGCAGTCCTCAACAGGCAGAGACCCAGTACTTC. This sequence encodes CASSPQQAETQYF.

This clone came up many times. J is TRBJ2-2 and V is TRBV11-3; 9 bases agree with TRBD2. Germline-derived CDR1 and CDR2 are SGHNT and YENEEA. The CDR3 runs to 15 residues. J gave up 4 bases and V 3 bases, and 3 bases lay outside the gene matches. The CDR3 spells CASSLAGGVTGELFF. The CDR3 DNA sequence: TGTGCCAGCAGCTTGGCGGGAGGGGTCACCGGGGAGCTGTTTTTT.

CDR3 sequence: CSVSTSGAYEQYF. The DNA for the CDR3 is TGCAGCGTTTCGACTAGCGGAGCCTACGAGCAGTACTTC. The chain joins TRBV29-1 to TRBJ2-7; 9 nucleotides align to TRBD2. Looked up from germline, CDR1 is SQVTM and CDR2 is ANQGSEA. Germline trimming cut 5 bases from V and 2 bases from J; bases unmatched to any gene: 4. There are 13 residues in the CDR3.

This rearrangement joins TRBV6-2 or TRBV6-3 to TRBJ2-5; D may be TRBD1 or TRBD2 (5 bases each). Per the germline V gene, CDR1 is MNHEY and CDR2 is SVGEGT. Trimming took 6 bases from V and 1 from J, leaving 6 bases between them. This CDR3 is built from 12 residues. The CDR3 reads CASSGAQETQYF. As DNA, the CDR3 is TGTGCCAGCAGCGGGGCCCAAGAGACCCAGTACTTC.

V and J are TRBV7-9 and TRBJ1-5, with TRBD1 identical over 8 bases. The junction had 5 bases not matched to a gene; V was cut back by 4 bases and J by 6 bases. The CDR3 is made up of 14 amino acids. CDR1 and CDR2 (germline): SEHNR, FQNEAQ (reference sequence). The CDR3: CASSSQGGSQPQHF. CDR3 in DNA: TGTGCCAGCAGCTCACAGGGGGGAAGTCAGCCCCAGCATTTT.

The V gene is TRBV7-2, the J gene TRBJ1-2; TRBD1 agrees at 11 bases. The CDR3 sequence is 17 residues long. The ends lost 4 bases at V and 2 bases at J; junction bases unmatched: 9. Germline lookup yields CDR1 SGHTA and CDR2 FQGNSA. CDR3 sequence: CASSWTGGAPLNYGYTF. In DNA form, the CDR3 reads TGTGCCAGCAGCTGGACAGGGGGCGCCCCGTTAAACTATGGCTACACCTTC.

The genes are TRBV27 and TRBJ1-2; D is unclear. There are 17 residues in the CDR3. V lost 7 bases and J 4 bases, leaving 25 bases between the germline ends. Germline CDR1 reads MNHEY; CDR2 reads SMNVEV (reference sequence). CDR3 DNA: TGTGCCAGCACCCCATCACGAACATGGGGAGTAGTCTATGGCTACACCTTC. It specifies CASTPSRTWGVVYGYTF.

The V gene is TRBV7-2, the J gene TRBJ1-2; the D gene is possibly TRBD1 (5 bases). Trimming removed 1 base from V and 13 bases from J, with 19 bases in between. Germline V lookup: CDR1 SGHTA, CDR2 FQGNSA. The CDR3 has 14 residues. CDR3 residues: CASSLDVGREPLTF. The CDR3 DNA reads TGTGCCAGCAGCTTAGATGTCGGCAGGGAACCCCTCACCTTC. Complete variable domain (other parts from reference TRBV7-2 and TRBJ1-2): GAGVSQSPSNKVTEKGKDVELRCDPISGHTALYWYRQSLGQGLEFLIYFQGNSAPDKSGLPSDRFSAERTGGSVSTLTIQRTQQEDSAVYLCASSLDVGREPLTFGSGTRLTVV.

The chain uses TRBV10-2 and TRBJ2-5; 12 positions agree with TRBD2. CDR3 length equals 15 residues. V shed 6 bases, J shed 9 bases, and the junction held 11 bases outside the gene matches. Germline assignment: CDR1 WSHSY and CDR2 SAAADI. The CDR3, as DNA: TGCGCCAGCAGCCTGCTAGCGGGAGGGCCGGGGGCCCAGTACTTC. Amino acids: CASSLLAGGPGAQYF.